This record looks at one T cell receptor (beta chain) sequence and its context. Trimming removed 3 bases from V and 4 bases from J, with 13 bases in between. The CDR3 spans 15 residues. CDR1 and CDR2 from the germline V gene are MDHEN and SYDVKM. TCRdb's table, derived via immunoSEQ multiplex PCR, lists solely in-frame clones and lacks some. Among about 470,000 clones, roughly 88% were seen once, and the ten largest hold about 4.5%. The record originates from a study of Ad26.COV2.S vaccination and SARS-CoV-2 variants. Sample treatment: roughly 18 received Ad26.COV2.S at low or high dose, single or two shots; about 5 received placebo; per-sample allocation not given. Sampling happened 63 days after the first vaccine or placebo injection.

The rearrangement joins TRBV28 to TRBJ1-5; tentatively, D is TRBD1 (6 bases). This sequence was found in a person between 18 and 59 years old who received the Ad26.COV2.S COVID-19 vaccine or a placebo. Material: peripheral blood, obtained in a trial of Ad26.COV2.S vaccine versus placebo. In DNA form, the CDR3 reads TGTGCCAGCAGTTTGGGGGCTCCGAAAAATCAGCCCCAGCATTTT. Translating it yields CASSLGAPKNQPQHF.